Listed below are T cell receptor beta chains from one sample, sequenced in a study of T cell repertoires in cytomegalovirus infection. No antigen has been assigned to these receptors. TCRdb passed the reads through MiXCR, listing each CDR3 protein once. The sample consists of approximately 100,000 distinct CDR3 sequences, approximately 28% of them appearing once. The sequences come from CD8+ T cells from cultured PBMCs, collected from culture after CMV antigen stimulation. All receptors derive from a human donor in good health (CMV status not recorded). Some clones in this sample may be carry-over from other donors' samples. Both conserved end residues are part of each CDR3.

14 TRBJ2-1 TRBV2 CASSGWSSYNEQFF
12 TRBJ2-3 TRBV2 CATATGADTQYF
13 TRBJ2-7 TRBV27 CASSSSDTYEQYF
13 TRBJ2-7 TRBV5-6 CASSLDRTYEQYF
15 TRBJ2-7 TRBV7-6 CASSLGSDHTYEQYF
15 TRBJ1-1 TRBV7-9 CASSLQAFGDAEAFF
15 TRBJ1-5 TRBV27 CASSWGRGPEQPQHF
12 TRBJ2-7 TRBV27 CASRNTDYEQYF
15 TRBJ2-3 TRBV7-8 CASSFSAGGVDTQYF
17 TRBJ2-1 TRBV12-3/TRBV12-4 CASSLFETGFENNEQFF
11 TRBJ2-7 TRBV25-1 CASQESYEQYF
17 TRBJ2-3 TRBV12-3/TRBV12-4 CASSPPGTRTTTDTQYF
14 TRBJ2-1 TRBV2 CASSDDLAYNEQFF
15 TRBJ1-4 TRBV6-5 CASSYEGGTNEKLFF
13 TRBJ2-7 TRBV20-1 CSARRESRPEQYF
14 TRBJ2-5 TRBV12-3/TRBV12-4 CASSFLAVQETQYF
15 TRBJ2-1 TRBV19 CASSIAKRGGNEQFF
18 TRBJ2-6 TRBV6-5 CASSYVGQALSGANVLTF
15 TRBJ2-1 TRBV7-2 CASSFARSSYNEQFF
15 TRBJ2-1 TRBV7-9 CASSLARTGNNEQFF
14 TRBJ1-1 TRBV7-8 CASSLGTGATEAFF
14 TRBJ1-1 TRBV6-1 CASKMGGWGTEAFF
14 TRBJ1-1 TRBV12-3/TRBV12-4 CASSPRGGNTEAFF
14 TRBJ1-1 TRBV5-5 CASSLALGMTEAFF
15 TRBJ2-1 TRBV28 CASSFTGGHYNEQFF
15 TRBJ2-6 TRBV19 CASSVGGLGANVLTF
15 TRBJ2-3 TRBV15 CATSRGEGAGDTQYF
18 TRBJ2-2 TRBV19 CASQTGLAGGLNTGELFF
13 TRBJ1-1 TRBV12-3/TRBV12-4 CASSWQLNTEAFF
13 TRBJ1-1 TRBV20-1 CSALRSKNTEAFF
17 TRBJ1-3 TRBV6-5 CASSYSMGSGSGNTIYF
12 TRBJ2-5 TRBV7-9 CASHAGEETQYF
15 TRBJ1-3 TRBV27 CASSWTGAAGNTIYF
13 TRBJ2-2 TRBV20-1 CSAMDGNTGELFF
15 TRBJ2-1 TRBV7-9 CASSLGFSSYNEQFF
15 TRBJ2-6 TRBV9 CASSLWGSGANVLTF
19 TRBJ1-1 TRBV7-6 CASSLVGAREGPEGTEAFF
18 TRBJ2-2 TRBV6-2/TRBV6-3 CASSFTKRGGQNTGELFF
14 TRBJ2-2 TRBV12-3/TRBV12-4 CASSLPYPVGELFF
17 TRBJ1-2 TRBV7-8 CASSFDPGQGAFYGYTF
13 TRBJ2-5 TRBV7-4 CASSSGQRETQYF
14 TRBJ1-1 TRBV7-2 CASTPNRGGTEAFF
16 TRBJ1-2 TRBV7-3 CASSLAGRGDLYGYTF
18 TRBJ2-7 TRBV27 CASKAVGLGGAPSYEQYF
16 TRBJ1-1 TRBV6-1 CASSYPDPSGNTEAFF